This TCR beta chain was documented in a study of CD8 T cells in ankylosing spondylitis. By quantitative 5'-RACE with molecular barcodes, the TCR beta libraries were made. Each CDR3 protein is one row after TCRdb ran MiXCR on the 5' RACE reads. Among about 500,000 distinct CDR3 sequences listed, roughly 12% were seen once. This clonotype came up a few times. Its antigen is unidentified. The V gene lost 2 bases and the J gene lost 3 bases, with 8 bases spanning the gap. CDR3 length equals 13 residues. Per germline, CDR1 DFQATT and CDR2 SNEGSKA (reference sequence). Points from the study as a whole: A motif in TCR beta, a set of roughly eight highly homologous variants, appeared characteristic of ankylosing spondylitis blood.

The specimen was blood, either unsorted or a sorted T cell fraction (not recorded which). V gene TRBV20-1 combines with J gene TRBJ2-1; D is ambiguous. This sequence originates from a male donor with ankylosing spondylitis. CDR3: CSARRTIYNEQFF. The DNA for the CDR3 is TGCAGTGCTAGACGGACCATCTACAATGAGCAGTTCTTC.